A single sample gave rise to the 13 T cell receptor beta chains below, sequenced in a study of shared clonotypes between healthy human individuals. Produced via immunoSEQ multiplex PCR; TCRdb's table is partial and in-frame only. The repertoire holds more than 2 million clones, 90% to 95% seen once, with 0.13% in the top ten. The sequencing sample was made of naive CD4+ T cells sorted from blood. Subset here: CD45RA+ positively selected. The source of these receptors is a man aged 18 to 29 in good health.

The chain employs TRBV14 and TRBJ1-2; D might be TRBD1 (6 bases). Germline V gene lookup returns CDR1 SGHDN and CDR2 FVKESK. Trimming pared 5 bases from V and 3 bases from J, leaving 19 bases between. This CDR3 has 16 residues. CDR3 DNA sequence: TGTGCCAGCAGCTCCGGCGGGACAAATTTATACTATGGCTACACCTTC. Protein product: CASSSGGTNLYYGYTF.

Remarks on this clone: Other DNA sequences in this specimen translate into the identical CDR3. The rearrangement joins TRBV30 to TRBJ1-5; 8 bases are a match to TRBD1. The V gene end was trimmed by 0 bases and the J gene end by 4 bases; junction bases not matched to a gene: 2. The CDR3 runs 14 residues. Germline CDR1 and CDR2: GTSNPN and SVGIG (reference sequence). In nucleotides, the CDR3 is TGTGCCTGGAGTGTAGACAGGGGAAATCAGCCCCAGCATTTT. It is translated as CAWSVDRGNQPQHF.

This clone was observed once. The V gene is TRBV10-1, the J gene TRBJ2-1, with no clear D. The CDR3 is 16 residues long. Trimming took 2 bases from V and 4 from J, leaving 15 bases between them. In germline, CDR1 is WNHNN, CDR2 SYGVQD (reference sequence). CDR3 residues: CASSESVSVPYNEQFF. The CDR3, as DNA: TGCGCCAGCAGTGAGAGCGTCAGCGTTCCTTACAATGAGCAGTTCTTC.

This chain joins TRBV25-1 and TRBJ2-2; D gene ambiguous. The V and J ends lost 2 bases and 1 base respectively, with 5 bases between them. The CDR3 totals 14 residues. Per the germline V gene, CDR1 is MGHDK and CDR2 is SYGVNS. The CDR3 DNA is TGTGCCAGCAGTGAACTAGAGAACACCGGGGAGCTGTTTTTT. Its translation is CASSELENTGELFF.

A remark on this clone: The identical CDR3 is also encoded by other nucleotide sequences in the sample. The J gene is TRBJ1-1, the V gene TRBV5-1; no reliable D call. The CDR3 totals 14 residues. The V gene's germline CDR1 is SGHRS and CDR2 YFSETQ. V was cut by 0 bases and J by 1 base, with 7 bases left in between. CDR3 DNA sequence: TGCGCCAGCAGCTTGGCTACAGAGAACACTGAAGCTTTCTTT. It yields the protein CASSLATENTEAFF.

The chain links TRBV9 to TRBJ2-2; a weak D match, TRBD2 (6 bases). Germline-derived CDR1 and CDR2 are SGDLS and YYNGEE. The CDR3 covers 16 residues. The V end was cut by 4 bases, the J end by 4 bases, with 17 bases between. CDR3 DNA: TGTGCCAGCAGCAGGGGATCGGGAGTAACCACCGGGGAGCTGTTTTTT. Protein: CASSRGSGVTTGELFF. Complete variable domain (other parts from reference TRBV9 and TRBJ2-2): DSGVTQTPKHLITATGQRVTLRCSPRSGDLSVYWYQQSLDQGLQFLIQYYNGEERAKGNILERFSAQQFPDLHSELNLSSLELGDSALYFCASSRGSGVTTGELFFGEGSRLTVL.

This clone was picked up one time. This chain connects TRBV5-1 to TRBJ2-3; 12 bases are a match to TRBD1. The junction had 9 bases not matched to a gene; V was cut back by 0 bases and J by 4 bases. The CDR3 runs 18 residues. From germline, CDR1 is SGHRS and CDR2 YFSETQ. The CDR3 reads CASSLGWGQGARADTQYF. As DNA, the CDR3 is TGCGCCAGCAGCTTGGGATGGGGACAGGGGGCGCGGGCAGATACGCAGTATTTT.

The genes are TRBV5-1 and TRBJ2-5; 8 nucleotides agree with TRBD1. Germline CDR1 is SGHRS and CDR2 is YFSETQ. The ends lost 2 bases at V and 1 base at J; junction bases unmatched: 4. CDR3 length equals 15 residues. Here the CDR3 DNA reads TGCGCCAGCAGCTTCTCGACAGGGGTCCAAGAGACCCAGTACTTC. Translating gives CASSFSTGVQETQYF.

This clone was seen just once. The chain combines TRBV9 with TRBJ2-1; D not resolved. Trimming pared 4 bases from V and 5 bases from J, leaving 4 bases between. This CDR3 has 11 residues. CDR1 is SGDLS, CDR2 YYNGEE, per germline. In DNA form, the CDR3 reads TGTGCCAGCAGCCAGCACAATGAGCAGTTCTTC. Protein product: CASSQHNEQFF. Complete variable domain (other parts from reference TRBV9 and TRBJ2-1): DSGVTQTPKHLITATGQRVTLRCSPRSGDLSVYWYQQSLDQGLQFLIQYYNGEERAKGNILERFSAQQFPDLHSELNLSSLELGDSALYFCASSQHNEQFFGPGTRLTVL.

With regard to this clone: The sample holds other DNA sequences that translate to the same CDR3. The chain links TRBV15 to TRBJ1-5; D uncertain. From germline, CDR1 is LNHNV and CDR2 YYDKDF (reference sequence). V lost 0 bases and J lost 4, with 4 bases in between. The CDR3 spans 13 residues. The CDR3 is CATSRERNQPQHF. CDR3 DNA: TGTGCCACCAGCAGAGAACGGAATCAGCCCCAGCATTTT.

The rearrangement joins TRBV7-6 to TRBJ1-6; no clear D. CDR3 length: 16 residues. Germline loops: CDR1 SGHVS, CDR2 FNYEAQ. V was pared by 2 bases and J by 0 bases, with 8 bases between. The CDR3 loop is CASSLTASSYNSPLHF. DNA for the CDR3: TGTGCCAGCAGCTTAACTGCGAGCTCCTATAATTCACCCCTCCACTTT.

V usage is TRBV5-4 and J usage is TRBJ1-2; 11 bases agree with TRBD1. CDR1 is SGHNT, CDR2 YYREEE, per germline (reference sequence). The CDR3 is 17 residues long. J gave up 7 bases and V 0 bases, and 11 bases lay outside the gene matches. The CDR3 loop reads CASSLERRTGGKFGYTF. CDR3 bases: TGTGCCAGCAGCTTGGAGCGGCGGACAGGGGGCAAGTTTGGCTACACCTTC.

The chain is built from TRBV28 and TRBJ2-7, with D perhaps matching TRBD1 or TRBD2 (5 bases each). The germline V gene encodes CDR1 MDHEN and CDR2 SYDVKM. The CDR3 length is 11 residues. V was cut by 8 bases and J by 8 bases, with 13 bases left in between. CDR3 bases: TGTGCCAGCTTCAGGGACCTCAAGCAGTACTTC. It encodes CASFRDLKQYF.